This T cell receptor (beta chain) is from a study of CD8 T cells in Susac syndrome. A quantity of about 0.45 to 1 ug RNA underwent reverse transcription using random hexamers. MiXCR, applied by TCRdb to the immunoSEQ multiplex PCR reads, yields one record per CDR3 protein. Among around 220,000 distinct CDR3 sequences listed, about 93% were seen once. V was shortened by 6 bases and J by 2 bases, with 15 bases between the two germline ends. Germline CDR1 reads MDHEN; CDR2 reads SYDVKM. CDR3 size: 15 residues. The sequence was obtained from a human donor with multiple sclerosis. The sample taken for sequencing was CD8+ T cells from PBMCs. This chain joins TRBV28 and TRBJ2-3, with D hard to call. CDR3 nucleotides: TGTGCCAGCAGCCTCAGTTTGACCACCACAGATACGCAGTATTTT. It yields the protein CASSLSLTTTDTQYF.